This T cell receptor beta chain was observed in a study of graft-versus-host responses after intestinal transplantation. The germline gives CDR1 SGHVS, CDR2 FQNEAQ. The trim removed 2 bases at V and 2 bases at J, leaving 1 base unmatched. CDR3 length: 15 amino acids. Comments on this clone: Its matching antigen is unknown.

Assay used: immunoSEQ multiplex PCR; TCRdb lists only in-frame clones, some missing. The sample includes 90,000 to 150,000 clones, 85% to 95% of them seen just once. This receptor was taken from a human donor who received an intestinal transplant. The chain carries TRBV7-8 and TRBJ2-3; 10 nucleotides match TRBD2. Sequenced here: unstimulated CD8+ T cells sorted from spleen or lymph node cells, sampled before intestinal transplant. The DNA for the CDR3 is TGTGCCAGCAGCTTAAGCGGGAGGGCCACAGATACGCAGTATTTT. It translates to CASSLSGRATDTQYF.